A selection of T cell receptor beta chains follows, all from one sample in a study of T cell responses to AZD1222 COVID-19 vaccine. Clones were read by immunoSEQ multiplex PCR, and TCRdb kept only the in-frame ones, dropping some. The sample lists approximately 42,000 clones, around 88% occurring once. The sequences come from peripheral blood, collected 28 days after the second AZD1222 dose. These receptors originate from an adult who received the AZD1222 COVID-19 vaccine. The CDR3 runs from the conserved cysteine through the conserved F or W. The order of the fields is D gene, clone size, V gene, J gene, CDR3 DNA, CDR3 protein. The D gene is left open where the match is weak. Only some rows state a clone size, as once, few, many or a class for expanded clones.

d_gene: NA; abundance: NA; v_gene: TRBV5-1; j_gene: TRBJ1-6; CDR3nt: TGCGCCAGCAGCTTGGCAGTTCAGAGTTCACCCCTCCACTTT; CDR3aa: CASSLAVQSSPLHF
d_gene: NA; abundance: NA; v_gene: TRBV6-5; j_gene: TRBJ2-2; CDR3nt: TGTGCCAGCAGTTACGGTCAGGGCGCCGGGGAGCTGTTTTTT; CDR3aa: CASSYGQGAGELFF
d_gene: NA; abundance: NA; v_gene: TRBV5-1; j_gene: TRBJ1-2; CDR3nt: TGCGCCAGCAGCTTGGGTGGGGCTAACTATGGCTACACCTTC; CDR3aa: CASSLGGANYGYTF
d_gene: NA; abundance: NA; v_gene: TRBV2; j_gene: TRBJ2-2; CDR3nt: TGTGCCATCGAGGTGGAGGGGGTCCATACCGGGGAGCTGTTTTTT; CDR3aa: CAIEVEGVHTGELFF
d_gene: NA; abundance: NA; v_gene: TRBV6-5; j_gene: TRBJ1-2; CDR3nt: TGTGCCAGCAGAGAGTTAGCCCGCTATGGCTACACCTTC; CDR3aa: CASRELARYGYTF
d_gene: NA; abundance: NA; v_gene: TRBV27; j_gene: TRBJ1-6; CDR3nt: TGTGCCAGCTGTTTTTTTAACAATTCACCCCTCCACTTT; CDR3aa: CASCFFNNSPLHF
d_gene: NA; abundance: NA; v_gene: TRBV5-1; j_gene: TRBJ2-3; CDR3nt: TGCGCCAGCAGCTTACAGGGAAGTAGCACAGATACGCAGTATTTT; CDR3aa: CASSLQGSSTDTQYF
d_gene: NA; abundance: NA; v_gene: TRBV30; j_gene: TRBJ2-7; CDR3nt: TGTGCCTGGACATGGGGGTCCTCCTACGAGCAGTACTTC; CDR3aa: CAWTWGSSYEQYF
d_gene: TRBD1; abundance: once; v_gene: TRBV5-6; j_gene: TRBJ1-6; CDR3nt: TGTGCCAGCAGCCCGGGACAGATTAATTCACCCCTCCACTTT; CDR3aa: CASSPGQINSPLHF
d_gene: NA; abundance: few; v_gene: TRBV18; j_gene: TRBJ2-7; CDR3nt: TGTGCCAGCTCTGAACGGGCGTACGAGCAGTACTTC; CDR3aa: CASSERAYEQYF
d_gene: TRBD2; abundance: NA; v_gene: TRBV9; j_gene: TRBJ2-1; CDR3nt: TGTGCCAGCAGCGTAATAGGGACTAGCTACAATGAGCAGTTCTTC; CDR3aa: CASSVIGTSYNEQFF
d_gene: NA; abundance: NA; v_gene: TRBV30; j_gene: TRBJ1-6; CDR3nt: TGTGCCTGGAGTGTACCCGGGGACCCCCGGGCCCTCCACTTT; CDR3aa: CAWSVPGDPRALHF
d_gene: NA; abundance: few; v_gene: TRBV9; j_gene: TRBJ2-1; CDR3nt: TGTGCCAGCAGCGTAGCTACCCAGTCCAATGAGCAGTTCTTC; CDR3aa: CASSVATQSNEQFF
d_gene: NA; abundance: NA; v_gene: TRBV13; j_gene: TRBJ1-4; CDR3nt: TGTGCCAGCAGCTTCTCCGGAGGGCGGGAAAAACTGTTTTTT; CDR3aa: CASSFSGGREKLFF
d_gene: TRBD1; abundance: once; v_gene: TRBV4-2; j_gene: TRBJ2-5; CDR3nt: TGTGCCAGCAGCCAAACATCCTCCCAGGGGGCTAGAGAGACCCAGTACTTC; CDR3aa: CASSQTSSQGARETQYF
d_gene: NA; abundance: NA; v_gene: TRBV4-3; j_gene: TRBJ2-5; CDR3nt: TGCGCCAGCAGCCAAGAGGTGGGGGCTCAGAGGGAGACCCAGTACTTC; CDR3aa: CASSQEVGAQRETQYF
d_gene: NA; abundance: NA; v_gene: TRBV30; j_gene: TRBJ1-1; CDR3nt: TGTGCCTGGAGTGGGGAATTGAACACTGAAGCTTTCTTT; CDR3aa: CAWSGELNTEAFF
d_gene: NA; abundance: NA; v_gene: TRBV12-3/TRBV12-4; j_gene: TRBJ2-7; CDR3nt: TGTGCCAGCAGTTTGACTCCCAGGGGCGAGCAGTACTTC; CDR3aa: CASSLTPRGEQYF
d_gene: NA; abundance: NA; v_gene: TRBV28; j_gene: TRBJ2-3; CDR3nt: TGTGCCGTCAGCGGGCCTAGCACAGATACGCAGTATTTT; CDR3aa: CAVSGPSTDTQYF
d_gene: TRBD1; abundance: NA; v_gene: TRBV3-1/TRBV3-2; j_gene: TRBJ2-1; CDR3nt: TGTGCCAGCAGCCAAGACCCACAGGGGTACAATGAGCAGTTCTTC; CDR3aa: CASSQDPQGYNEQFF
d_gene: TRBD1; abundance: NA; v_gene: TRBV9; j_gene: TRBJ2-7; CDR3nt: TGTGCCAGCAGCGCCCGGACAGGGGGCATCAACGAGCAGTACTTC; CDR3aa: CASSARTGGINEQYF
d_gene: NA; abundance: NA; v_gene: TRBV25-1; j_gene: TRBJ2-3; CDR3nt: TGTGCCAGCACCCCCTCGTCGTTGGGTGCTAGCACAGATACGCAGTATTTT; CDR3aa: CASTPSSLGASTDTQYF
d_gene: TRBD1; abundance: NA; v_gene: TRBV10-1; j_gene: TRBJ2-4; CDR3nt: TGCGCCAGCAGTGAGTCGACAGGGACATTTGCCAAAAACATTCAGTACTTC; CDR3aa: CASSESTGTFAKNIQYF
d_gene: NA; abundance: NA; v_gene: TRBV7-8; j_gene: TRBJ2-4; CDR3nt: TGTGCCAGCAGCTTAGCCGCCGGATTAGCCAAAAACATTCAGTACTTC; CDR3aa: CASSLAAGLAKNIQYF
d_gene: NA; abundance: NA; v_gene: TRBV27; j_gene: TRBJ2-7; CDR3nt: TGTGCCAGCAGCTCGGCTAACGAGCAGTACTTC; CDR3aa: CASSSANEQYF
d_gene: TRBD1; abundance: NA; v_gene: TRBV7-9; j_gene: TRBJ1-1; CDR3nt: TGTGCCAGCAGCTTAGGGGACAGGGCTTACACTGAAGCTTTCTTT; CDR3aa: CASSLGDRAYTEAFF
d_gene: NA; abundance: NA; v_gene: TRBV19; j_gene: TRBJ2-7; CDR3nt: TGTGCCAGTAGTATTGGGGCCTCCTACGAGCAGTACTTC; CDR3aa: CASSIGASYEQYF
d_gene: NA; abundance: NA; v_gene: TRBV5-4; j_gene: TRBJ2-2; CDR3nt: TGTGCCAGCAGCTTGGAGACAGGAAGGAACACCGGGGAGCTGTTTTTT; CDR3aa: CASSLETGRNTGELFF
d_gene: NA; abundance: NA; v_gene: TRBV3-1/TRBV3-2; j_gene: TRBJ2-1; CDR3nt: TGTGCCAGCAGCCAAGCAGGGGGGGGCAGTCGCTACAATGAGCAGTTCTTC; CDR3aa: CASSQAGGGSRYNEQFF